Presented here are 8 T cell receptor beta chains from one specimen sequenced in a study of blood T cell repertoires in COVID-19. The repertoire was sequenced with immunoSEQ multiplex PCR; TCRdb's copy has only in-frame clones and lacks some. This sample has 300,000 to 350,000 clones, with approximately 88% found just once. Sequencing was performed on PBMCs or T cells enriched from blood (not recorded which). The receptor set was obtained from a man aged 30 to 45 who had recovered from COVID-19.

The chain recombines TRBV19 with TRBJ1-2; D perhaps matches TRBD1 (5 bases). The V gene's germline CDR1 is LNHDA and CDR2 SQIVND (reference sequence). Deletions cut 0 bases from V and 10 bases from J, with 12 bases between. This CDR3 has 13 residues. DNA of the CDR3: TGTGCCAGTAGTATAGATCTATCGACAGTCTACACCTTC. Translating gives CASSIDLSTVYTF.

Only a few counts were recorded for this clone. This sample includes further DNA sequences coding for the same CDR3. This chain connects TRBV9 to TRBJ2-5; 10 positions match TRBD1. V shed 4 bases and J 4 bases; nucleotides not matched to a gene: 7. Germline CDR1 is SGDLS and CDR2 is YYNGEE. This CDR3 is 15 amino acids long. This chain's CDR3 is CASSPWTGGSETQYF. The CDR3 DNA reads TGTGCCAGCAGCCCGTGGACAGGGGGTTCAGAGACCCAGTACTTC.

The genes are TRBV18 and TRBJ1-1; possibly TRBD1 for D (5 bases). Looked up from germline, CDR1 is KGHSH and CDR2 is LQKENI. The CDR3 has 12 amino acids. The ends were cut back, 3 bases at V and 7 bases at J, with 9 bases in the middle. The DNA for the CDR3 is TGTGCCAGCTCACCGAACAGGCTTGAAGCTTTCTTT. Its protein is CASSPNRLEAFF.

The CDR3 DNA follows: TGTGCCAGCTCGAAACAGGGGTCCCACACCGGGGAGCTGTTTTTT. The encoded protein is CASSKQGSHTGELFF. V usage is TRBV19 and J usage is TRBJ2-2; 7 bases line up with TRBD1. V dropped 9 bases and J dropped 3; count of bases not matched to a gene: 10. This CDR3 region has 15 residues. CDR1 is LNHDA and CDR2 is SQIVND in the germline V gene (reference sequence). The full variable domain, rest sourced from reference TRBV19 and TRBJ2-2, is DGGITQSPKYLFRKEGQNVTLSCEQNLNHDAMYWYRQDPGQGLRLIYYSQIVNDFQKGDIAEGYSVSREKKESFPLTVTSAQKNPTAFYLCASSKQGSHTGELFFGEGSRLTVL.

In its sample, this clone was seen a few times. The chain joins TRBV6-5 to TRBJ1-6; tentatively, D is TRBD1 (6 bases). In germline, CDR1 is MNHEY, CDR2 SVGAGI. The CDR3 is made up of 16 amino acids. Between the trimmed V and J ends, which lost 2 bases and 7 bases, there was a span of 15 bases. The CDR3 coding sequence is TGTGCCAGCAGTTACCTGTTAGACAGGAGAAATTCACCCCTCCACTTT. Its translation is CASSYLLDRRNSPLHF.

This clone came up a few times. The DNA for the CDR3 is TGCAGTGCTGACAGGAACTATGGCTACACCTTC. It encodes CSADRNYGYTF. The chain carries TRBV20-1 and TRBJ1-2; tentative D call: TRBD1 (6 bases). There are 11 residues in the CDR3. V was clipped by 5 bases and J by 2 bases, with 6 bases between them. Germline values: CDR1 DFQATT, CDR2 SNEGSKA (reference sequence).

CDR3 nucleotide sequence: TGTGCCAGCAGTGACCGACAGGGAGTCGGTGAGCAGTTCTTC. It translates to CASSDRQGVGEQFF. The chain recombines TRBV6-1 with TRBJ2-1; TRBD1 agrees at 7 bases. With 3 bases clipped from V and 9 bases from J, the junction kept 8 bases outside the gene matches. CDR1 and CDR2 from the germline V gene are MNHNS and SASEGT. The CDR3 covers 14 residues.

The chain is built from TRBV9 and TRBJ2-7; TRBD1 might be the D (5 bases). Germline CDR1 SGDLS, CDR2 YYNGEE. V was pared by 4 bases and J by 0 bases, with 11 bases between. The CDR3 loop spans 14 amino acids. The CDR3 sequence is CASSPGQSSYEQYF. The CDR3 DNA reads TGTGCCAGCAGCCCAGGGCAGAGCTCCTACGAGCAGTACTTC.